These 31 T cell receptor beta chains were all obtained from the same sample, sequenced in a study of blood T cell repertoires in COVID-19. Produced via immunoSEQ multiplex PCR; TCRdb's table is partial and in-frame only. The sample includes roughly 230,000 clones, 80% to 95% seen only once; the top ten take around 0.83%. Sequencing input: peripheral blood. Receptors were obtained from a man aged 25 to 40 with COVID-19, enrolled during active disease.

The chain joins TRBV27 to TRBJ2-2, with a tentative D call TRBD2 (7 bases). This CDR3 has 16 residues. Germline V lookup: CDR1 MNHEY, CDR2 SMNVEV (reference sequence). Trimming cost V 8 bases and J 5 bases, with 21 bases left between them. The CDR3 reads CASANKGGGATGELFF. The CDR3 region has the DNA TGTGCCAGCGCTAATAAAGGGGGAGGGGCTACCGGGGAGCTGTTTTTT.

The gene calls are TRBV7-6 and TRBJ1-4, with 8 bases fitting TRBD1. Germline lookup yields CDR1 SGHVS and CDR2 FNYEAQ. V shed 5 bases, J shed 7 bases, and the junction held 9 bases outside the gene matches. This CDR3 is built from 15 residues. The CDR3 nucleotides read TGTGCCAGCAGCGGAACCACAGGGGGAGGTGAAAAACTGTTTTTT. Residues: CASSGTTGGGEKLFF.

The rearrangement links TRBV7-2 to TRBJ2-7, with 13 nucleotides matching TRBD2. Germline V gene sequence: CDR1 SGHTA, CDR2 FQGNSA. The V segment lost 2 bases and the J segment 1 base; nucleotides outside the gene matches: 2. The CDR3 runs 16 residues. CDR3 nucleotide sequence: TGTGCCAGCAGCTTAACGGGACTAGCGGGATCCTACGAGCAGTACTTC. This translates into CASSLTGLAGSYEQYF.

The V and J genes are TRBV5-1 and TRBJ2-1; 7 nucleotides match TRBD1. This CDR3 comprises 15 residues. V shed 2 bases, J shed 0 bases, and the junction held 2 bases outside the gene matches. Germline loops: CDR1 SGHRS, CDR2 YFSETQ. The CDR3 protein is CASSFRDSSYNEQFF. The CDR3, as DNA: TGCGCCAGCAGCTTCCGGGACAGCTCCTACAATGAGCAGTTCTTC.

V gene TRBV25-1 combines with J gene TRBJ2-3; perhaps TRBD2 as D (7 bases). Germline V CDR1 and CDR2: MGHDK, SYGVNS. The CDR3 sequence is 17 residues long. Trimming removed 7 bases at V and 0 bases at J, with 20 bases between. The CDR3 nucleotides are TGTGCCAGCACTACCTCGGTAGGGGGGGTTAGCACAGATACGCAGTATTTT. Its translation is CASTTSVGGVSTDTQYF.

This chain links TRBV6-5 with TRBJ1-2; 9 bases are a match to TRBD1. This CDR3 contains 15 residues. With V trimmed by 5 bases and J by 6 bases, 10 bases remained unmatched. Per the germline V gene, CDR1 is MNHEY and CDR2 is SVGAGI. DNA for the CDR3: TGTGCCAGCAGTCGTGACCTCGGGACAGGGCATGGCTACACCTTC. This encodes CASSRDLGTGHGYTF.

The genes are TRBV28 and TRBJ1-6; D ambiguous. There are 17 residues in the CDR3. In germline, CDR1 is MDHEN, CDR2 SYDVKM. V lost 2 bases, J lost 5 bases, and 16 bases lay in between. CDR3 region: CASSLPDNSINNSPLHF. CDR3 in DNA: TGTGCCAGCAGTTTACCCGACAACTCCATAAATAATTCACCCCTCCACTTT.

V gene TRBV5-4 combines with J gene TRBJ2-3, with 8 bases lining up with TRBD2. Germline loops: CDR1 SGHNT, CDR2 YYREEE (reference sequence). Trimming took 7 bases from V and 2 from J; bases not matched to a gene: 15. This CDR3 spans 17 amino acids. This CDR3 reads CASHPGGEPPPTDTQYF. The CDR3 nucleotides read TGTGCCAGCCACCCGGGGGGGGAACCTCCTCCCACAGATACGCAGTATTTT.

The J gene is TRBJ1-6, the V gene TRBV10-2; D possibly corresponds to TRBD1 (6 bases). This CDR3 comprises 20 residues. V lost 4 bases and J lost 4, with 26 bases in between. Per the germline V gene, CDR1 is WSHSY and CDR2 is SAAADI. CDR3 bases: TGCGCCAGCAGTGTAAGAGTAGGGGGTGCCGAGGGGTCATATAATTCACCCCTCCACTTT. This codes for CASSVRVGGAEGSYNSPLHF.

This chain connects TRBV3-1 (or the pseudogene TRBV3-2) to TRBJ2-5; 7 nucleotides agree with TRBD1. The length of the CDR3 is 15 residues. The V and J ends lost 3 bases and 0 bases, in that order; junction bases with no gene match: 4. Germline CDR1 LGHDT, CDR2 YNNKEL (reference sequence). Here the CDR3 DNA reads TGTGCCAGCAGCCAGAAAGGGACAGACCAAGAGACCCAGTACTTC. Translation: CASSQKGTDQETQYF.

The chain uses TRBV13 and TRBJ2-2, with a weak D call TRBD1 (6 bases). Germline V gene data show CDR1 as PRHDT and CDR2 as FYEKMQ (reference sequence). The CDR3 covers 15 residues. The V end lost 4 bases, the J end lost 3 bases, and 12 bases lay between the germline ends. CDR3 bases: TGTGCCAGCAGCTCCAATTCAGGGGACACCGGGGAGCTGTTTTTT. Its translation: CASSSNSGDTGELFF.

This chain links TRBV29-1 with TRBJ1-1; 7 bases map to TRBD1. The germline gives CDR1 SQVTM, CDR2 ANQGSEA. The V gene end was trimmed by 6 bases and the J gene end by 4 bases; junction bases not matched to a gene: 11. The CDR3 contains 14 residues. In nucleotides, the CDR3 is TGCAGCGTGAAATCTCAGGGGGGCGGCACTGAAGCTTTCTTT. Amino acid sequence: CSVKSQGGGTEAFF.

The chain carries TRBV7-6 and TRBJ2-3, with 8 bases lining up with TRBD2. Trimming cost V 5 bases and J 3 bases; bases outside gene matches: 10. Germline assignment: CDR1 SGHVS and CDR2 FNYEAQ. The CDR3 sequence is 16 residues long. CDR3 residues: CASSSGTSYRTDTQYF. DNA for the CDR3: TGTGCCAGCAGCAGCGGGACTAGTTACCGGACAGATACGCAGTATTTT.

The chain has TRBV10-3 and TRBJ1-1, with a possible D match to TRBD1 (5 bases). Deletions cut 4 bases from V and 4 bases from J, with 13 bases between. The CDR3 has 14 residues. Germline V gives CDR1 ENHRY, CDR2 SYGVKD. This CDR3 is CAISGPQGRTEAFF. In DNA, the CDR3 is TGTGCCATCAGTGGTCCTCAGGGTCGCACTGAAGCTTTCTTT.

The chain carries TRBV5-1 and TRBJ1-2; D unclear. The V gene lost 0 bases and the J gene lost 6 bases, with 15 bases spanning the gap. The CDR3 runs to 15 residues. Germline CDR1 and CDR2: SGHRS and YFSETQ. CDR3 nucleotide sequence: TGCGCCAGCAGCTTGGTGGCGGATCTAGGAGATGGCTACACCTTC. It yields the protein CASSLVADLGDGYTF.

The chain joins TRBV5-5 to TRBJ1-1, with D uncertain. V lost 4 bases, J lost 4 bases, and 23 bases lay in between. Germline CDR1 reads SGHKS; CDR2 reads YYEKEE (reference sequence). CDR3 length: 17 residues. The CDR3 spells CASSQTEVFQSATEAFF. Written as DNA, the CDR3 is TGTGCCAGCAGCCAAACGGAGGTCTTCCAGTCAGCCACTGAAGCTTTCTTT. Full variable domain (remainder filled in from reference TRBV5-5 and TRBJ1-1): DAGVTQSPTHLIKTRGQQVTLRCSPISGHKSVSWYQQVLGQGPQFIFQYYEKEERGRGNFPDRFSARQFPNYSSELNVNALLLGDSALYLCASSQTEVFQSATEAFFGQGTRLTVV.

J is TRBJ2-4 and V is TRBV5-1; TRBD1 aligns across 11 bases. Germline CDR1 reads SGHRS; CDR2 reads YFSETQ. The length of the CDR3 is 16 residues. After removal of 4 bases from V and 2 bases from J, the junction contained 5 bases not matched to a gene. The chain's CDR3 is CASSPGTGGTKNIQYF. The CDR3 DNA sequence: TGCGCCAGCAGCCCCGGGACAGGGGGAACCAAAAACATTCAGTACTTC. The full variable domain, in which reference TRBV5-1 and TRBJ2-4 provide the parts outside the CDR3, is KAGVTQTPRYLIKTRGQQVTLSCSPISGHRSVSWYQQTPGQGLQFLFEYFSETQRNKGNFPGRFSGRQFSNSRSEMNVSTLELGDSALYLCASSPGTGGTKNIQYFGAGTRLSVL.

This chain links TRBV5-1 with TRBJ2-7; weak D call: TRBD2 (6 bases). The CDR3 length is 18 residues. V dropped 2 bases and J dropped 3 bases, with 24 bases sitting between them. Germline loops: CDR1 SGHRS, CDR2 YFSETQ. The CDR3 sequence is CASSFEVGGGRIDYEQYF. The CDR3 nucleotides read TGCGCCAGCAGCTTTGAGGTGGGAGGCGGAAGAATAGACTACGAGCAGTACTTC.

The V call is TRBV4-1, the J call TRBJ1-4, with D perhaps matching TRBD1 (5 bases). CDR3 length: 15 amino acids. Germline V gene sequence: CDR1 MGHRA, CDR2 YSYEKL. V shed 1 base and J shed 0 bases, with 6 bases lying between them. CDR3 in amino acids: CASSQGTTTNEKLFF. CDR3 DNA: TGCGCCAGCAGCCAAGGGACAACAACTAATGAAAAACTGTTTTTT.

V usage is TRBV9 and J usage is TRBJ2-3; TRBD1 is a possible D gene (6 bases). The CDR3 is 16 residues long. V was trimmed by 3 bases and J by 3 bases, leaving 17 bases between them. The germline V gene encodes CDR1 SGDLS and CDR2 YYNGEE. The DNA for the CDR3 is TGTGCCAGCAGCGCGATGCAGGGGTTCGGGACAGATACGCAGTATTTT. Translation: CASSAMQGFGTDTQYF.

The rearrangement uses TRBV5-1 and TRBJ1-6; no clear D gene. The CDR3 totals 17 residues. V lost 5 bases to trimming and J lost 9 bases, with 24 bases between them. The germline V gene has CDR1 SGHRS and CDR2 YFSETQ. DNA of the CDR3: TGCGCCAGCAGAAAACTAACGGGAGGACCTAATTTTTCACCCCTCCACTTT. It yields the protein CASRKLTGGPNFSPLHF.

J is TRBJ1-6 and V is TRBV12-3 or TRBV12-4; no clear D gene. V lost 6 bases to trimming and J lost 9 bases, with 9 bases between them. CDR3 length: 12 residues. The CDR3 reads CASSYQRSPLHF. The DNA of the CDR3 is TGTGCCAGCAGCTACCAGCGTTCACCCCTCCACTTT.

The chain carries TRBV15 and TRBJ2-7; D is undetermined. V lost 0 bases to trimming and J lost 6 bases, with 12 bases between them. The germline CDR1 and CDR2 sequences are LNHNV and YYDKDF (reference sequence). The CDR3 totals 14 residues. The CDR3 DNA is TGTGCCACCAGCAGAGATTTCCTTGCCGGCGAGCAGTACTTC. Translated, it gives CATSRDFLAGEQYF. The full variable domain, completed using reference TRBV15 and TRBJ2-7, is DAMVIQNPRYQVTQFGKPVTLSCSQTLNHNVMYWYQQKSSQAPKLLFHYYDKDFNNEADTPDNFQSRRPNTSFCFLDIRSPGLGDTAMYLCATSRDFLAGEQYFGPGTRLTVT.

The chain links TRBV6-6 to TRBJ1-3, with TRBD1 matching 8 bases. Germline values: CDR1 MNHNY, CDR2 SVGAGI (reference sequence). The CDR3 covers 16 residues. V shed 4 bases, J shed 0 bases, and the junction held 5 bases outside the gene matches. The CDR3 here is CASSWGDRLSGNTIYF. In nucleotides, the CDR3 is TGTGCCAGCAGTTGGGGGGACAGGCTCTCTGGAAACACCATATATTTT.

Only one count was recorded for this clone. The DNA of the CDR3 is TGTGCCAGCAGTAAAGAACCGGGGGGAGGCACCGGGGAGCTGTTTTTT. It is translated as CASSKEPGGGTGELFF. This sequence joins TRBV6-1 and TRBJ2-2; the match to TRBD2 covers 7 bases. The CDR3 has 16 amino acids. Losses at the gene ends were 5 bases for V and 4 bases for J; bases not matched to a gene: 10. Looked up from germline, CDR1 is MNHNS and CDR2 is SASEGT.

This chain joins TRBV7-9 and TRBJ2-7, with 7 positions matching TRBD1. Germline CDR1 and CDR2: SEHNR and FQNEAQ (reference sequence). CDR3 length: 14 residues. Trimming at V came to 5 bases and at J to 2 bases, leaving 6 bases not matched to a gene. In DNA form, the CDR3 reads TGTGCCAGCAGCCGAAGGACAGGCCCCTACGAGCAGTACTTC. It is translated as CASSRRTGPYEQYF. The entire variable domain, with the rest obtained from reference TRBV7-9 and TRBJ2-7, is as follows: DTGVSQNPRHKITKRGQNVTFRCDPISEHNRLYWYRQTLGQGPEFLTYFQNEAQLEKSRLLSDRFSAERPKGSFSTLEIQRTEQGDSAMYLCASSRRTGPYEQYFGPGTRLTVT.

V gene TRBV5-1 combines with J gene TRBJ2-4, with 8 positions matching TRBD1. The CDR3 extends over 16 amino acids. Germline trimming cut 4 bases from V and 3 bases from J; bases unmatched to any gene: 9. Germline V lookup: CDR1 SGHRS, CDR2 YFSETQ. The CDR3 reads CASSTRQGRYKNIQYF. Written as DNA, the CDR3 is TGCGCCAGCAGCACAAGACAGGGGCGGTACAAAAACATTCAGTACTTC.

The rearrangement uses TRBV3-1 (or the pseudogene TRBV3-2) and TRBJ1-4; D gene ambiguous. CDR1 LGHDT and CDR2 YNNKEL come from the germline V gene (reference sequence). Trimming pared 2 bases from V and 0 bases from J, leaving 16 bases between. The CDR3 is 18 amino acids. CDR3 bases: TGTGCCAGCAGCCAATCCTGGGGAGGATATGCAACTAATGAAAAACTGTTTTTT. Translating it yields CASSQSWGGYATNEKLFF.

The CDR3 DNA is TGTGCCAGTAGTATGGACAACCTGAGCAATCAGCCCCAGCATTTT. Its protein is CASSMDNLSNQPQHF. V gene TRBV19 combines with J gene TRBJ1-5, with D possibly matching TRBD1 (5 bases). CDR1 LNHDA and CDR2 SQIVND come from the germline V gene (reference sequence). Between the trimmed V and J ends, which lost 3 bases and 1 base, there was a span of 10 bases. CDR3 length: 15 amino acids.

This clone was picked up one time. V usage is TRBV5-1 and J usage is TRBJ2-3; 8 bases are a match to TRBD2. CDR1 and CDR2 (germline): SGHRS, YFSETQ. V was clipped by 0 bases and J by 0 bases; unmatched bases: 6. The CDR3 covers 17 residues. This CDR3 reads CASSLGITGGSTDTQYF. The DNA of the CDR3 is TGCGCCAGCAGCTTGGGGATAACGGGGGGGAGCACAGATACGCAGTATTTT.

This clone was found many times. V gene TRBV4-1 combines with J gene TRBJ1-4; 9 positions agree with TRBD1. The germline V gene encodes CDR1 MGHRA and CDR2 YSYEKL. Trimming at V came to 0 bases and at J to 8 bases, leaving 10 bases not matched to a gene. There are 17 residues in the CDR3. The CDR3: CASSQDTLTGGGEKLFF. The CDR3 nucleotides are TGCGCCAGCAGCCAAGACACCCTGACAGGGGGAGGCGAAAAACTGTTTTTT.